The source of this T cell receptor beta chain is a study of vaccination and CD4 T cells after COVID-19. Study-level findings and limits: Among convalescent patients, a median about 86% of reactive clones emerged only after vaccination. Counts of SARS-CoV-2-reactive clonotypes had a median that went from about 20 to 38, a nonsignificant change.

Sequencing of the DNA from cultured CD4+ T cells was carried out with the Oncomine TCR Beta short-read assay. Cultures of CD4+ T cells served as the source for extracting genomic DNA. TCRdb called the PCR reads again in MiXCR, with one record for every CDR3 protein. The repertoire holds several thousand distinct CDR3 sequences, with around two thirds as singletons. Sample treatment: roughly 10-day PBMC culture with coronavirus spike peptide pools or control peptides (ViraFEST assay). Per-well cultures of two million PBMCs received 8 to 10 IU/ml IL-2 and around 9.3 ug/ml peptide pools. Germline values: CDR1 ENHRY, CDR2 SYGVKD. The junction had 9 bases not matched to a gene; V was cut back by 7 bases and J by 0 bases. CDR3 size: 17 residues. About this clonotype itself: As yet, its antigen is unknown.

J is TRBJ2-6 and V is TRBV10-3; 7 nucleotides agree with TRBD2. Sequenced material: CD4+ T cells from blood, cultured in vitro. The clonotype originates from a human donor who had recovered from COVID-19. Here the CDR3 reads CAIKSGTANSGANVLTF. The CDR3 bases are TGTGCCATCAAGAGCGGGACGGCGAACTCTGGGGCCAACGTCCTGACTTTC.